This T cell receptor (beta chain) was identified during a study of T cell therapy product for transplant patients (dated by TCRdb to about 2019). Looking at the study overall: The wider healthy donor group was composed of about 19 individuals (10 male and 9 female) aged about 25 to 90 years in Berlin, Germany. The expansion media were supplemented either with IL-7 and IL-15 at 8 to 10 ng/ml or, alternatively, with IL-2 at 50 U/ml. To assess clonal composition, the TCRbeta repertoires of CMV-specific T-cell products grown with and without rapamycin from the same donors were compared. Using CMV as the model virus, the study developed a next-generation autologous adoptive antiviral T-cell product intended for immunosuppressed solid organ transplant patients. The TCRbeta repertoire analysis of rapamycin-treated and untreated products involved n = 3 healthy donors. What the research found in general, with its limitations: Compared with untreated products, rapamycin-treated products had a more diverse, less clonal TCRbeta repertoire and more distinct clones. The authors proposed that the higher clonal diversity in Rapa-TCPs may reflect the survival of low-frequency clones and the preferential expansion of central memory T cells. The top 10 clones covered roughly 70% of the repertoire in rapamycin-treated products versus approximately 90% in untreated products. Repertoires from different donors showed no overlap, but paired products from the same donor shared many clones.

In the context of the paper, the sample label stands for: about 22 nM rapamycin added during CMV-specific T-cell product expansion (Rapa-TCP). Read against the paper, the sample's label means: CMVpp65/IE-1-reactive T cells enriched by IFNgamma capture and expanded in vitro. PBMCs were stimulated for over five hours with overlapping CMV pp65 and IE-1 peptide pools, each at 0.5 ug/ml. IFNgamma-producing CMV-stimulated cells were positively selected with the IFNgamma Secretion Assay-Cell Enrichment and Detection Kit (Miltenyi Biotec). For roughly 21 days, enriched IFNgamma+ cells were cultured with irradiated autologous feeders along with either IL-7/IL-15 or IL-2. To provide sufficient cells for different cell sorting steps, buffy coats were used from 3 of the 19 healthy donors. Peripheral blood mononuclear cells were isolated using Biocoll density gradient centrifugation. Healthy donor buffy coats were obtained from DRK.

In regard to this clone: This receptor's antigen is unknown. No base quality values were provided; no much bigger clone lies one nucleotide off.

Genomic DNA was extracted using an AllPrep DNA/RNA Kit, and TCRbeta CDR3 regions were amplified using the immunoSEQ hsTCRb Kit. Per the source publication's procedure: In-frame CDR3 nucleotide sequences without stop codons were defined as productive rearrangements and were analyzed in immunoSEQ Analyzer 3.0. Clonality was computed from productive entropy normalized to the number of productive rearrangements, and sample overlap was measured with the Morisita index. TCRdb obtained this table from immuneACCESS and retained in-frame rearrangements with V and J assigned. These tables miss some clones; where compared with another copy, unresolved V genes account for less than half of the shortfall, and the remainder is unexplained. V, J and clone size were drawn from that table, and D and trimming were deduced from the DNA. The sample data list some 1,000 clones, and about 50% of these were observed just once. Nearly 35% of the sample comes from the top ten.

V trim: 7 bases; J trim: 0 bases; unmatched bases: 6. CDR1 and CDR2 (MRHNA, SNTAGT) derive from the germline V gene. The CDR3 has 14 amino acids, counting the end cysteine and phenylalanine. Left in the record is the CDR3 DNA by itself, 42 bases read in frame from the first base. This TCR derives from an adult in good health. Input material: a sorted cell population cultured from PBMCs. The sequence links TRBV6-4 to TRBJ2-7, and TRBD2 aligns with 7 junction nucleotides. The nucleotide sequence is given as TGTGCCAGCAATCCTCGGACTAGCTCCTACGAGCAGTACTTC. Its coded protein is CASNPRTSSYEQYF.